The entry below gives a single T cell receptor (beta chain) sequence along with its context. This sample was taken from a study of blood T cell repertoires in COVID-19. Study in general: The origin of the acute and convalescent COVID-19 samples was the United States, Italy and Spain. PBMCs, B-cell-depleted T cells, or T cells provided the cDNA or gDNA that made up the material.

As originally analysed: Reference gene primer amplification in the assay estimated nucleated cell counts. TCRdb's copy holds only in-frame clones and misses some; the assay was immunoSEQ multiplex PCR. Clone size and the V and J calls come from that table; the DNA yielded D and trimming. The sample yields around 29,000 clones, over 75% seen once. With 11 bases removed from V and 8 bases from J, the gap between germline ends came to 16 bases. The germline V gene has CDR1 MNHEY and CDR2 SVGAGI. The CDR3 sequence is 12 residues long. This TCR was sampled from a man in his 60s with acute or convalescent COVID-19. The V call is TRBV6-5, the J call TRBJ2-1; a weak D match, TRBD1 (6 bases). The sample consisted of peripheral blood. The CDR3 coding sequence is TGTGCCGTGTCGCCAACAGGGCATGAGCAGTTCTTC. Translated: CAVSPTGHEQFF.